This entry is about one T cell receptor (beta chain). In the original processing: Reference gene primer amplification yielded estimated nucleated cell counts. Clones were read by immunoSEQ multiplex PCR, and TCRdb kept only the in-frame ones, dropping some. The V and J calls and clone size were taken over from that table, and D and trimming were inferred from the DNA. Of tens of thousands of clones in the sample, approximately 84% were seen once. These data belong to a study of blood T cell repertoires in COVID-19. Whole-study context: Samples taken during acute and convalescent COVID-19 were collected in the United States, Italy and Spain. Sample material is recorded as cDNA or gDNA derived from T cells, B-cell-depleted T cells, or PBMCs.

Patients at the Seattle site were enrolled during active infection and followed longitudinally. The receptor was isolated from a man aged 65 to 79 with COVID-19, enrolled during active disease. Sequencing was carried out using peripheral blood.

CDR3 nucleotide sequence: TGTGCCACCAGCAGAGATCGGACAGGGGGATCCTACACCTTC. Translation gives CATSRDRTGGSYTF. This chain joins TRBV15 and TRBJ1-2; 10 positions match TRBD1. Per the germline V gene, CDR1 is LNHNV and CDR2 is YYDKDF (reference sequence). V lost 0 bases, J lost 10 bases, and 5 bases stayed unmatched. The CDR3 length is 14 residues.